This TCR beta chain derives from a study of CD8 T cells in Susac syndrome (dated by TCRdb to the late 2010s). Study-wide context: The study used repertoire sequencing to test whether antigen drove CD8+ T cell activation and differentiation in Susac syndrome. The clonality of the CD8+ T cell repertoire was compared across approximately 11 healthy donors, some 14 Susac syndrome patients and roughly 16 multiple sclerosis patients. Overall study results and their limits: The TCR sequencing and HLA analysis was acknowledged to have included a relatively small number of individuals.

This clonotype was found once. Its antigen remains undetermined. The record has no base qualities; no much larger clone is one base away. One read alone lends weak support. Via the germline V gene, CDR1 is MDHEN and CDR2 SYDVKM. The junction shows trimming of 3 bases on V and 3 bases on J, plus 23 bases between the germline ends. Reading from cysteine to phenylalanine, the CDR3 counts 18 amino acids. The DNA shown is the 54-base CDR3, in frame from base 1. RNA was extracted with the RNeasy kit and roughly 0.45 to 1 ug was reverse transcribed using random hexamers. The immunoSEQ multiplex PCR assay, covering 54 Vbeta and 13 Jbeta segments, was used to amplify TCR beta CDR3 regions. Bias from PCR amplification was corrected by using a synthetic template baseline for primer optimization and for computational correction. The authors processed their data as follows. Reads were annotated to V, D and J genes per IMGT and analyzed with immunoSEQ Analyzer, keeping only productive sequences. Clonality was calculated as one minus the Shannon entropy normalized by log2 of the number of productive unique sequences. Public and private clones were assessed among the 100 most prevalent clones of each patient and control. Clones were defined as Susac-specific if absent from the healthy and MS cohorts, from 1052 published viral clones and from other ImmuneACCESS disease sequences. The public reads were reanalyzed by TCRdb: fastp trimming at Q25, MiXCR alignment, in-frame beta chains only. Rows matching on CDR3 protein sequence are summarized as one entry with the most common DNA and genes. The V and J calls come from TCRdb's annotation, not from the publication. Recorded for this sample are about 90,000 distinct CDR3 sequences; around 93% of them occurred a single time. The leading ten clones occupy about 0.32% of the sample.

Peripheral blood CD8+ and CD4+ T cells from healthy donors, Susac syndrome patients and multiple sclerosis patients were profiled by high-throughput TCR beta sequencing. Healthy donors were age- and sex-matched controls. Bulk CD8+ and CD4+ T cells were purified by magnetic negative isolation, while CD8+ TEMRA cells were enriched using FACS. Blood was drawn into EDTA tubes, processed within 24 hours, and PBMCs were isolated by density gradient centrifugation. PBMCs intended for TCR sequencing were frozen in liquid nitrogen and were later thawed in a 37 degrees C water bath. The sorted or isolated CD4+, CD8+ and CD8+ TEMRA cells had a purity of 90% or higher.

The sequence derives from a human donor in good health. The sample comprised CD8+ T cells from PBMCs. The chain joins TRBV28 to TRBJ1-1; the best D guess is TRBD1, with 5 bases matching. The CDR3: CASSLGDFSDGGYTEAFF. The sequenced DNA is TGTGCCAGCAGTTTGGGGGACTTCTCGGATGGGGGATACACTGAAGCTTTCTTT.